These 17 T cell receptor beta chains originate from one sample sequenced in a study of T cells in Graves' hyperthyroidism and ophthalmopathy. Template material for amplifying TCR beta CDR3 regions consisted of RNA transcripts. Carried out on the TCR CDR3, a first-round RT-PCR used the HTBI primer set. TCRdb used MiXCR to reprocess the multiplex PCR reads, holding one entry per CDR3 protein. The sample yields some 350,000 distinct CDR3 sequences, approximately 19% seen once. The sequenced sample consisted of blood. Every receptor here comes from a young woman with Graves' hyperthyroidism.

This clonotype was seen many times. The V call is TRBV6-5, the J call TRBJ2-5; D remains ambiguous. This CDR3 region has 11 residues. Trimming took 6 bases from V and 7 from J, leaving 9 bases between them. Germline-derived CDR1 and CDR2 are MNHEY and SVGAGI. The CDR3 sequence is CASRDTRTQYF. The DNA of the CDR3 is TGTGCCAGCAGAGACACGAGGACCCAGTACTTC.

This clonotype has at least ten counts. The chain joins TRBV6-1 to TRBJ1-2, with 10 bases identical to TRBD1. Germline V CDR1 and CDR2: MNHNS, SASEGT. V shed 8 bases and J 4 bases; nucleotides not matched to a gene: 4. This CDR3 is 13 amino acids long. The CDR3 is CASRDRGSYGYTF. The CDR3 coding sequence is TGTGCCAGCCGGGACAGGGGATCCTATGGCTACACCTTC.

This clonotype was counted many times. This chain links TRBV6-5 with TRBJ2-7; weak D call: TRBD2 (6 bases). CDR1 and CDR2 (germline): MNHEY, SVGAGI. The CDR3 extends over 12 amino acids. Trimming cost V 0 bases and J 6 bases, with 6 bases left between them. The CDR3 reads CASSYSGGEQYF. In DNA, the CDR3 is TGTGCCAGCAGTTACTCCGGGGGCGAGCAGTACTTC.

This clonotype was seen many times. The CDR3 DNA reads TGTGCCAGCAGTGAAGGATGGGGGGGGACGAACACCGGGGAGCTGTTTTTT. This encodes CASSEGWGGTNTGELFF. This sequence joins TRBV6-1 and TRBJ2-2; 7 nucleotides line up with TRBD2. Germline assignment: CDR1 MNHNS and CDR2 SASEGT. The CDR3 contains 17 residues. V gave up 1 base and J gave up 0 bases; unmatched junction bases: 5.

The chain carries TRBV27 and TRBJ2-7; D possibly corresponds to TRBD2 (6 bases). CDR1 MNHEY and CDR2 SMNVEV come from the germline V gene (reference sequence). There are 16 residues in the CDR3. The ends were cut back, 0 bases at V and 7 bases at J, with 19 bases in the middle. The DNA for the CDR3 is TGTGCCAGCAGTTTATCCCCCCCCCTTGGGGAGGAAGAGCAGTACTTC. Its protein is CASSLSPPLGEEEQYF.

This clonotype came up a few times. The V and J genes are TRBV30 and TRBJ2-7; 8 nucleotides match TRBD2. With 5 bases clipped from V and 5 bases from J, the junction kept 17 bases outside the gene matches. The CDR3 is 16 residues long. Per germline, CDR1 GTSNPN and CDR2 SVGIG (reference sequence). This chain's CDR3 is CAWDSSRTSMANEQYF. The CDR3 DNA is TGTGCCTGGGACAGTTCTCGGACTAGCATGGCCAACGAGCAGTACTTC.

In its sample, this clonotype was seen many times. The rearrangement uses TRBV28 and TRBJ1-2; no clear D gene. From germline, CDR1 is MDHEN and CDR2 SYDVKM. Trimming took off 8 bases at V and 5 bases at J, with 18 bases between the two ends. The length of the CDR3 is 14 residues. The CDR3 sequence is CASAIPHASYGYTF. The CDR3 coding sequence is TGTGCCAGCGCTATACCCCACGCGTCGTATGGCTACACCTTC.

On this clonotype itself: One junction end does not reproduce the germline sequence, and a read error may be involved. V and J are TRBV20-1 and TRBJ1-2, with D tentatively TRBD1 (5 bases). This CDR3 has 15 amino acids. Looked up from germline, CDR1 is DFQATT and CDR2 is SNEGSKA (reference sequence). The CDR3 protein is CSARVGLGVNYGYTF. The CDR3 coding sequence is TGCAGTGCTCGGGTGGGACTGGGAGTAAACTACGGCTACACCTTC.

This clonotype was seen repeatedly, ten times or more. V usage is TRBV10-3 and J usage is TRBJ2-5, with D perhaps matching TRBD1 or TRBD2 (5 bases each). This CDR3 contains 11 residues. CDR1 and CDR2 (germline): ENHRY, SYGVKD. The V end was cut by 8 bases, the J end by 5 bases, with 9 bases between. The DNA of the CDR3 is TGTGCCATCGGGGGTTGGGAGACCCAGTACTTC. This encodes CAIGGWETQYF.

This clonotype was counted ten times or more. The chain has TRBV11-2 and TRBJ2-7; D unresolved. The CDR3 is made up of 13 amino acids. Germline CDR1 and CDR2: SGHAT and FQNNGV. Trimming pared 5 bases from V and 0 bases from J, leaving 8 bases between. The CDR3: CASSRPYSYEQYF. The CDR3 DNA sequence: TGTGCCAGCAGCAGACCATACTCCTACGAGCAGTACTTC.

This clonotype appeared many times. This chain connects TRBV30 to TRBJ1-2; 8 bases are a match to TRBD1. There are 14 residues in the CDR3. In germline, CDR1 is GTSNPN, CDR2 SVGIG (reference sequence). The trim removed 4 bases at V and 5 bases at J, leaving 9 bases unmatched. CDR3 nucleotides: TGTGCCTGGATGCGACAGGGGATGTATTATGGCTACACCTTC. Residues: CAWMRQGMYYGYTF.

This clonotype was found many times. V gene TRBV11-2 combines with J gene TRBJ2-2; no clear D gene. CDR1 is SGHAT and CDR2 is FQNNGV in the germline V gene. The CDR3 is 16 amino acids. V shed 5 bases and J shed 1 base, with 14 bases lying between them. CDR3 amino acids: CASSPFPRQNTGELFF. For the CDR3, the DNA is TGTGCCAGCAGCCCCTTTCCCAGACAGAACACCGGGGAGCTGTTTTTT.

This clonotype occurred many times. V usage is TRBV2 and J usage is TRBJ2-5, with no clear D. CDR1 and CDR2 from the germline V gene are SNHLY and FYNNEI. The CDR3 length is 13 residues. Trimming stripped 4 bases from V and 1 base from J, with 7 bases between. The CDR3 loop reads CASSGAFQETQYF. The CDR3, as DNA: TGTGCCAGCAGTGGAGCCTTCCAAGAGACCCAGTACTTC.

In this sample, this clonotype turned up a few times. The V gene is TRBV28, the J gene TRBJ1-2, with D perhaps matching TRBD1 (6 bases). V lost 4 bases to trimming and J lost 4 bases, with 16 bases between them. Germline lookup yields CDR1 MDHEN and CDR2 SYDVKM. This CDR3 has 15 residues. The DNA of the CDR3 is TGTGCCAGCAGTTCTCTCAGGACAGACCGCTATGGCTACACCTTC. Translating gives CASSSLRTDRYGYTF.

The table lists this clonotype with many counts. This chain links TRBV28 with TRBJ1-5, with D perhaps TRBD1 (6 bases). The CDR3 length is 13 residues. V was clipped by 6 bases and J by 10 bases, with 16 bases between them. Germline CDR1 MDHEN, CDR2 SYDVKM. CDR3 bases: TGTGCCAGCAGACCCGGGGGCCCCTTTCCCCAGCATTTT. Protein: CASRPGGPFPQHF.

This clonotype has a count of ten or more. This sequence joins TRBV20-1 and TRBJ2-5, with a weak D call TRBD2 (6 bases). V gave up 6 bases and J gave up 5 bases, with 16 bases separating them. CDR3 length: 13 amino acids. CDR1 DFQATT and CDR2 SNEGSKA come from the germline V gene (reference sequence). CDR3 DNA sequence: TGCAGTGCCGGGGGTCCGCGGTCGGAGACCCAGTACTTC. Protein product: CSAGGPRSETQYF.

In its sample, this clonotype was seen a few times. Here the CDR3 DNA reads TGCGCCAGCAGCGGCGGGTACAGAGGAGAGACCCAGTACTTC. Translation gives CASSGGYRGETQYF. The genes are TRBV5-1 and TRBJ2-5, with D perhaps TRBD2 (5 bases). CDR3 size: 14 residues. Between the trimmed V and J ends, which lost 4 bases and 4 bases, there was a span of 14 bases. CDR1 is SGHRS and CDR2 is YFSETQ in the germline V gene.